The rows below give T cell receptor beta chains drawn from one sample of a study of early T cells in non-severe SARS-CoV-2 infection. TCRdb called the 5' RACE reads again in MiXCR, with one record for every CDR3 protein. The table lists roughly 70,000 distinct CDR3 sequences, roughly 18% of them singletons. Sequencing used whole blood, obtained at baseline. The receptor set was obtained from an adult who was a healthcare worker with PCR-confirmed SARS-CoV-2 infection or an uninfected control (not recorded which). CDR3s include the opening cysteine and the closing phenylalanine or tryptophan. The D gene is left open where the match is weak. Size values are once, few and many counts, or a class for expanded clones, and some rows have none.

CSAQTDGGLSEAFF | TGCAGTGCGCAGACGGATGGGGGCTTGTCTGAAGCTTTCTTT | TRBJ1-1 | NA | NA | TRBV20-1
CSARTGNEQYF | TGCAGTGCTAGGACAGGTAACGAGCAGTACTTC | TRBJ2-7 | NA | NA | TRBV20-1
CASSFGTGGFWNF | TGTGCCAGCAGTTTCGGGACAGGGGGCTTTTGGAACTTC | TRBJ2-7 | TRBD1 | many | TRBV12-3/TRBV12-4
CSVAPGGTGELFF | TGCAGCGTTGCCCCCGGTGGGACCGGGGAGCTGTTTTTT | TRBJ2-2 | NA | NA | TRBV29-1
CASSEPPGLRTEAFF | TGTGCCAGCAGTGAACCCCCGGGCCTGAGAACTGAAGCTTTCTTT | TRBJ1-1 | NA | NA | TRBV6-1
CASSFRPSNNSPLHF | TGCGCCAGCAGCTTCAGGCCTTCCAATAATTCACCCCTCCACTTT | TRBJ1-6 | NA | few | TRBV5-1
CASSLGGVGEQYF | TGCGCCAGCAGCTTGGGAGGGGTTGGAGAGCAGTACTTC | TRBJ2-7 | NA | few | TRBV5-1
CASSPGLAGTYEQYF | TGTGCCAGCAGCCCGGGGCTAGCGGGCACCTACGAGCAGTACTTC | TRBJ2-7 | TRBD2 | many | TRBV7-7
CASYKNTEAFF | TGTGCCAGCTACAAGAACACTGAAGCTTTCTTT | TRBJ1-1 | NA | many | TRBV28
CASSFVGGLDTEAFF | TGTGCCAGCAGCTTTGTCGGGGGGCTCGACACTGAAGCTTTCTTT | TRBJ1-1 | NA | few | TRBV7-9
CASSLEAGYGTDTQYF | TGCGCCAGCAGCTTGGAGGCGGGATATGGCACAGATACGCAGTATTTT | TRBJ2-3 | NA | NA | TRBV5-1
CASRRQGVYNEQFF | TGTGCCAGCAGGCGACAGGGGGTATACAATGAGCAGTTCTTC | TRBJ2-1 | TRBD1 | few | TRBV6-5
CASSPPAYNEQFF | TGTGCCAGCAGCCCCCCGGCCTACAATGAGCAGTTCTTC | TRBJ2-1 | NA | NA | TRBV11-2
CASSEYSTGLSGSPLHF | TGTGCCAGCAGCGAATACTCGACAGGATTGAGTGGTTCACCCCTCCACTTT | TRBJ1-6 | NA | many | TRBV7-9
CASSLGQGSTDTQYF | TGTGCCAGCAGCTTAGGGCAGGGGAGCACAGATACGCAGTATTTT | TRBJ2-3 | NA | few | TRBV7-2
CASSLSGQETYEQYF | TGTGCCAGCAGTCTCTCGGGACAGGAGACCTACGAGCAGTACTTC | TRBJ2-7 | TRBD1 | few | TRBV7-8
CASSTWDPNEKLFF | TGTGCCAGCAGCACATGGGACCCCAATGAAAAACTGTTTTTT | TRBJ1-4 | NA | few | TRBV5-5
CATSAPGASCPRYEQYF | TGTGCCACCAGTGCCCCCGGAGCTAGCTGCCCCAGGTACGAGCAGTACTTC | TRBJ2-7 | NA | NA | TRBV24-1
CAISESGDTQYF | TGTGCCATCAGTGAGTCCGGGGATACGCAGTATTTT | TRBJ2-3 | NA | once | TRBV10-3
CASSELGGLKSYEQYF | TGTGCCAGCAGCGAACTGGGAGGGCTGAAGTCCTACGAGCAGTACTTC | TRBJ2-7 | TRBD2 | many | TRBV6-2/TRBV6-3
CASSPRTGGTGELFF | TGTGCCAGCAGCCCCCGGACAGGCGGCACCGGGGAGCTGTTTTTT | TRBJ2-2 | TRBD1 | NA | TRBV9
CASSPPSTLSYNSPLHF | TGTGCCAGCTCACCACCGTCAACCCTCTCCTATAATTCACCCCTCCACTTT | TRBJ1-6 | NA | few | TRBV18
CASSSATVEAFF | TGTGCCAGCAGCTCCGCGACAGTTGAAGCTTTCTTT | TRBJ1-1 | NA | NA | TRBV7-2